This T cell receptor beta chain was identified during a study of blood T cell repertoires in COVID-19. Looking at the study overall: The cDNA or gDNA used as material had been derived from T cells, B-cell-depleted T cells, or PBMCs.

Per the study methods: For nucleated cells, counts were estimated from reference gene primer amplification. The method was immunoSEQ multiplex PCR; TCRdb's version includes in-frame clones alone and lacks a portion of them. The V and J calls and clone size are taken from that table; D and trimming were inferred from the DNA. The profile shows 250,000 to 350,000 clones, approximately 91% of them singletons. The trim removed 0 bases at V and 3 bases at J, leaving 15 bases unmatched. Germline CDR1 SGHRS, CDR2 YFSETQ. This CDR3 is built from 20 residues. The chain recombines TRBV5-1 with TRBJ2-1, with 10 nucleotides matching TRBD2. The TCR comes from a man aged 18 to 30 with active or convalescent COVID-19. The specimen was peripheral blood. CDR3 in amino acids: CASSLVVAGGNIPNYNEQFF. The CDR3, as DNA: TGCGCCAGCAGCTTGGTCGTAGCGGGGGGAAACATACCGAACTACAATGAGCAGTTCTTC.